Following are 20 T cell receptor beta chains from one sample sequenced in a study of blood T cell repertoires in COVID-19. Libraries were prepared by immunoSEQ multiplex PCR; TCRdb keeps only in-frame clonotypes and omits some of them. The data contain 150,000 to 200,000 clones, around 80% of them seen just once; the ten biggest clones take up about 7.8%. The sequenced material came from peripheral blood. The source of these receptors is an older woman with COVID-19, enrolled during active disease.

J is TRBJ2-2 and V is TRBV5-8, with D uncertain. This CDR3 spans 14 amino acids. Deletions cut 1 base from V and 1 base from J, with 5 bases between. Per the germline V gene, CDR1 is SGHTS and CDR2 is YDEGEE. The CDR3 is CASSLLQNTGELFF. The CDR3 DNA is TGTGCCAGCAGCTTGTTACAGAACACCGGGGAGCTGTTTTTT.

CDR3 protein: CASSLVVWASPTDTQYF. CDR3 coding DNA: TGTGCCAGCAGCTTGGTAGTATGGGCTAGCCCAACAGATACGCAGTATTTT. This chain uses TRBV5-6 with TRBJ2-3; the D gene is possibly TRBD2 (5 bases). Trimming cost V 0 bases and J 3 bases, with 17 bases left between them. Germline CDR1 and CDR2: SGHDT and YYEEEE. This CDR3 contains 17 residues.

The rearrangement links TRBV28 to TRBJ1-2; D gene ambiguous. The V end lost 4 bases, the J end lost 3 bases, and 12 bases lay between the germline ends. Germline values: CDR1 MDHEN, CDR2 SYDVKM. This CDR3 contains 14 residues. CDR3 residues: CASSSTGFHYGYTF. The CDR3 DNA reads TGTGCCAGCAGTTCCACGGGGTTTCACTATGGCTACACCTTC.

CDR3 sequence reads: CASSPPLGEAKQYF. CDR3 bases: TGTGCCAGCTCACCACCGCTCGGGGAAGCCAAGCAGTACTTC. The chain couples TRBV18 to TRBJ2-7; TRBD2 is a possible D gene (5 bases). Germline V gives CDR1 KGHSH, CDR2 LQKENI. The CDR3 contains 14 residues. The V end lost 0 bases, the J end lost 8 bases, and 14 bases lay between the germline ends.

The V call is TRBV30, the J call TRBJ1-6, with 7 bases fitting TRBD1. The V gene's germline CDR1 is GTSNPN and CDR2 SVGIG (reference sequence). CDR3 length: 16 residues. V lost 2 bases and J lost 6; bases outside the gene matches: 10. CDR3 amino acids: CAWSFSLTGFNSPLHF. In nucleotides, the CDR3 is TGTGCCTGGAGTTTCTCGTTGACAGGGTTTAATTCACCCCTCCACTTT.

The chain recombines TRBV5-6 with TRBJ2-7; 8 nucleotides agree with TRBD1. Germline loops: CDR1 SGHDT, CDR2 YYEEEE. Trimming at V came to 1 base and at J to 6 bases, leaving 9 bases not matched to a gene. The CDR3 runs 15 residues. The CDR3 coding sequence is TGTGCCAGCAGCTTGATCCCAGGGGGCAAAAGCGAGCAGTACTTC. Encoded protein: CASSLIPGGKSEQYF. The full variable domain, completed using reference TRBV5-6 and TRBJ2-7, is DAGVTQSPTHLIKTRGQQVTLRCSPKSGHDTVSWYQQALGQGPQFIFQYYEEEERQRGNFPDRFSGHQFPNYSSELNVNALLLGDSALYLCASSLIPGGKSEQYFGPGTRLTVT.

Here the CDR3 reads CAWSVLSGSYEQYF. In DNA form, the CDR3 reads TGTGCCTGGAGTGTACTGTCAGGCTCCTACGAGCAGTACTTC. The rearrangement uses TRBV30 and TRBJ2-7; D not resolved. The CDR3 loop spans 14 amino acids. From germline, CDR1 is GTSNPN and CDR2 SVGIG (reference sequence). V was cut by 0 bases and J by 0 bases, with 9 bases left in between.

The J gene is TRBJ1-6, the V gene TRBV6-4, with 8 bases matching TRBD1. With 5 bases clipped from V and 9 bases from J, the junction kept 9 bases outside the gene matches. Germline V lookup: CDR1 MRHNA, CDR2 SNTAGT. The CDR3 covers 15 residues. This chain's CDR3 is CASSLPGQDGSPLHF. The CDR3 nucleotides are TGTGCCAGCAGTTTACCGGGACAGGATGGTTCACCCCTCCACTTT.

The chain joins TRBV4-1 to TRBJ2-1, with D unclear. The germline CDR1 and CDR2 sequences are MGHRA and YSYEKL. CDR3 length equals 15 residues. Between the trimmed V and J ends, which lost 0 bases and 7 bases, there was a span of 13 bases. The CDR3 region has the DNA TGCGCCAGCAGCCAAGACCCCCCGCTATGGAATGAGCAGTTCTTC. This translates into CASSQDPPLWNEQFF.

Many counts were recorded for this clone. The chain uses TRBV19 and TRBJ2-4; maybe TRBD2 (5 bases). Looked up from germline, CDR1 is LNHDA and CDR2 is SQIVND (reference sequence). V lost 2 bases, J lost 6 bases, and 8 bases lay in between. The CDR3 is 13 residues long. This CDR3 reads CASSIRGLNIQYF. The CDR3 region has the DNA TGTGCCAGTAGTATACGGGGTCTAAACATTCAGTACTTC.

This chain links TRBV6-6 with TRBJ2-7; maybe TRBD2 (5 bases). Germline V gene lookup returns CDR1 MNHNY and CDR2 SVGAGI (reference sequence). This CDR3 spans 16 amino acids. V gave up 0 bases and J gave up 6 bases, with 18 bases separating them. Here the CDR3 reads CASSYSQMGGFSEQYF. As DNA, the CDR3 is TGTGCCAGCAGTTACTCACAGATGGGCGGGTTTTCCGAGCAGTACTTC.

This chain connects TRBV5-1 to TRBJ2-3; D is ambiguous. Trimming cost V 1 base and J 1 base, with 7 bases left between them. This CDR3 is 14 amino acids long. The germline gives CDR1 SGHRS, CDR2 YFSETQ. The CDR3 loop is CASSLTTGTDTQYF. CDR3 nucleotide sequence: TGCGCCAGCAGCTTGACAACAGGCACAGATACGCAGTATTTT. The whole variable domain, filled in from reference TRBV5-1 and TRBJ2-3, reads KAGVTQTPRYLIKTRGQQVTLSCSPISGHRSVSWYQQTPGQGLQFLFEYFSETQRNKGNFPGRFSGRQFSNSRSEMNVSTLELGDSALYLCASSLTTGTDTQYFGPGTRLTVL.

V usage is TRBV5-8 and J usage is TRBJ1-2; perhaps TRBD1 as D (6 bases). Germline-derived CDR1 and CDR2 are SGHTS and YDEGEE. The CDR3 extends over 13 amino acids. V was shortened by 1 base and J by 8 bases, with 12 bases between the two germline ends. The CDR3 spells CASSLTGPFGYTF. CDR3 DNA sequence: TGTGCCAGCAGCTTGACAGGGCCCTTCGGCTACACCTTC.

DNA for the CDR3: TGTGCCAGCAGCTTCGGACAGGGTGGTACGGGGACTGAAGCTTTCTTT. This codes for CASSFGQGGTGTEAFF. The gene calls are TRBV7-9 and TRBJ1-1; 8 bases are a match to TRBD1. The CDR3 is 16 residues long. V shed 3 bases, J shed 5 bases, and the junction held 11 bases outside the gene matches. Germline CDR1 is SEHNR and CDR2 is FQNEAQ (reference sequence).

The genes are TRBV6-5 and TRBJ1-2, with a tentative D call TRBD1 (5 bases). V was cut by 10 bases and J by 3 bases, with 12 bases left in between. This CDR3 is built from 12 residues. The germline gives CDR1 MNHEY, CDR2 SVGAGI. Here the CDR3 reads CAIIDSHYGYTF. CDR3 sequence (DNA): TGTGCCATTATAGACAGTCACTATGGCTACACCTTC.

The rearrangement uses TRBV18 and TRBJ2-3; 7 bases match TRBD1. The V gene's germline CDR1 is KGHSH and CDR2 LQKENI. With 5 bases clipped from V and 4 bases from J, the junction kept 3 bases outside the gene matches. This CDR3 contains 13 residues. The CDR3 DNA reads as TGTGCCAGCTCAGGGCAGGGGGCAGATACGCAGTATTTT. Translating gives CASSGQGADTQYF.

The chain employs TRBV6-5 and TRBJ1-4, with 9 bases aligning to TRBD1. After removal of 8 bases from V and 7 bases from J, the junction contained 8 bases not matched to a gene. The CDR3 is made up of 14 amino acids. The germline V gene encodes CDR1 MNHEY and CDR2 SVGAGI. CDR3 residues: CASGTGQGREKLFF. In DNA, the CDR3 is TGTGCCAGCGGGACGGGACAGGGTCGTGAAAAACTGTTTTTT.

The V gene is TRBV6-4, the J gene TRBJ2-3, with 9 bases that match TRBD2. From germline, CDR1 is MRHNA and CDR2 SNTAGT. This CDR3 contains 16 residues. V gave up 3 bases and J gave up 5 bases; unmatched junction bases: 9. The CDR3: CASSEDSGSFKDTQYF. As DNA, the CDR3 is TGTGCCAGCAGTGAGGATAGCGGGAGTTTTAAAGATACGCAGTATTTT.

This chain uses TRBV5-5 with TRBJ2-7; 14 bases match TRBD2. CDR3 size: 16 residues. Germline loops: CDR1 SGHKS, CDR2 YYEKEE (reference sequence). V was pared by 0 bases and J by 2 bases, with 1 base of the junction left unmatched. In DNA, the CDR3 is TGTGCCAGCAGCTTGGGACTAGCGGGGGGGCCCTACGAGCAGTACGTC. It specifies CASSLGLAGGPYEQYV.

The rearrangement links TRBV15 to TRBJ1-1, with 8 nucleotides matching TRBD1. CDR1 and CDR2 from the germline V gene are LNHNV and YYDKDF (reference sequence). Trimming took 2 bases from V and 1 from J; bases not matched to a gene: 6. This CDR3 has 16 amino acids. The CDR3 DNA follows: TGTGCCACCAGCAGATCCCTGGGGACAGGGAACACTGAAGCTTTCTTT. Translation: CATSRSLGTGNTEAFF.